This paragraph reports one TCR beta chain. The data were obtained in a study of T-cell reconstitution after alpha-beta-depleted transplantation in children. V lost 5 bases to trimming and J lost 7 bases, with 6 bases between them. The CDR3 is 11 residues long. Germline V gene lookup returns CDR1 MNHEY and CDR2 SMNVEV (reference sequence). Unique molecular identifiers were built into the TCRbeta library. TCRdb called the PCR reads again in MiXCR, with one record for every CDR3 protein. The sample includes hundreds of thousands of distinct CDR3 sequences, over 25% of them seen just once. The chain recombines TRBV27 with TRBJ2-1; D remains unclear. This TCR was sampled from a human donor who donated a stem cell graft to a child with aplastic anemia. The source was PBMCs from the stem cell graft donor, collected from the stem cell graft. DNA of the CDR3: TGTGCCAGCAGTGAGATGAATGAGCAGTTCTTC. Its translation: CASSEMNEQFF.